This TCR beta chain was obtained from a study of blood T cell repertoires in COVID-19. Germline CDR1 reads SGHDN; CDR2 reads FVKESK. Trimming took 3 bases from V and 5 from J; bases not matched to a gene: 7. This CDR3 spans 15 amino acids. The table came from immunoSEQ multiplex PCR; TCRdb's copy has only in-frame clones and leaves some out. Of 410,000 or so clones listed, 70% to 90% are singletons. This clone was observed a single time. The genes are TRBV14 and TRBJ1-1, with 9 nucleotides matching TRBD1. This TCR came from a middle-aged woman with COVID-19, enrolled during active disease. Sequenced: peripheral blood. CDR3 residues: CASSHANRGRTEAFF. CDR3 sequence (DNA): TGTGCCAGCAGCCACGCTAACAGGGGGCGGACTGAAGCTTTCTTT.